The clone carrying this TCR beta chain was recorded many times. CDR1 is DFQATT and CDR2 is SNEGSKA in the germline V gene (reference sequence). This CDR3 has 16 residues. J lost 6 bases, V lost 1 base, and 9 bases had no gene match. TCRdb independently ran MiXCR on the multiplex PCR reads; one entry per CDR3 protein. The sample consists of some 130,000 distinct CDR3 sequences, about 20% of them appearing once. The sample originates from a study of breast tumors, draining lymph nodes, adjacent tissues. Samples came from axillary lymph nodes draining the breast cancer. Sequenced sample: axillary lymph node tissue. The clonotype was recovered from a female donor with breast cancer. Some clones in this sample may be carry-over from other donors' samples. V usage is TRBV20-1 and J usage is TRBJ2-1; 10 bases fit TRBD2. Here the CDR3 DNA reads TGCAGTGCTAGAGCGACTTCTAGCGGGAGCCCCAATGAGCAGTTCTTC. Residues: CSARATSSGSPNEQFF.